This TCR beta chain was obtained from a study of CD8 T cells in Susac syndrome. Blood CD8+ and CD4+ T cells underwent high-throughput TCR beta sequencing. TEMRA cells were FACS-enriched, and CD8+ and CD4+ T cells were isolated negatively. The CDR3 is 15 residues long. V lost 0 bases and J 2 bases, leaving 11 bases between the germline ends. The germline CDR1 and CDR2 sequences are SGHRS and YFSETQ. Random hexamers served to reverse transcribe about 0.5 to 1 ug RNA. Amplification of TCR beta CDR3 by immunoSEQ multiplex PCR spanned 54 Vbeta and 13 Jbeta. TCRdb reprocessed the immunoSEQ multiplex PCR reads with MiXCR, giving one entry per CDR3 protein. Of approximately 160,000 distinct CDR3 sequences listed, just under 95% are singletons.

The source material was CD4+ T cells from PBMCs. The rearrangement links TRBV5-1 to TRBJ1-1, with D possibly being TRBD1 (5 bases). This clonotype was sampled from a human donor in good health. The CDR3 sequence is CASSLVRGENTEAFF. DNA for the CDR3: TGCGCCAGCAGCTTGGTACGGGGCGAAAACACTGAAGCTTTCTTT.